These 23 T cell receptor beta chains originate from one sample sequenced in a study of cytomegalovirus exposure and HLA in healthy donors. PCR involved 60 Vbeta and 13 Jbeta primers. Only in-frame clones appear in the TCRdb table, and some are missing; sequencing was by immunoSEQ multiplex PCR. Of more than 85,000 clones listed, 60% to 80% were seen once; the top ten hold over 12%. What was sequenced was PBMCs. Source of these receptors: a woman aged 45-59 years in good health and CMV-seropositive.

Worth noting for this clone: At one boundary the junction diverges from the germline segment, which might be a read error. The V call is TRBV7-9, the J call TRBJ2-1, with 9 bases lining up with TRBD2. CDR3 size: 15 residues. The germline gives CDR1 SEHNR, CDR2 FQNEAQ (reference sequence). The CDR3 sequence: CSSSSSSGGRSEQFF. DNA of the CDR3: TGTTCCAGCAGCTCTAGTAGCGGGGGTAGATCTGAGCAGTTCTTC.

This clone occurred a few times. The chain joins TRBV10-3 to TRBJ2-1, with D maybe TRBD2 (5 bases). Trimming stripped 6 bases from V and 7 bases from J, with 16 bases between. Germline CDR1 reads ENHRY; CDR2 reads SYGVKD. This CDR3 has 14 amino acids. CDR3 residues: CAIREVGKTNEQFF. For the CDR3, the DNA is TGTGCCATCAGAGAAGTCGGGAAAACGAATGAGCAGTTCTTC.

The rearrangement joins TRBV29-1 to TRBJ2-5; D unclear. The CDR3 is 12 amino acids. Looked up from germline, CDR1 is SQVTM and CDR2 is ANQGSEA. Trimming took off 4 bases at V and 4 bases at J, with 10 bases between the two ends. This CDR3 reads CSVGFTPETQYF. The CDR3, as DNA: TGCAGCGTTGGCTTTACTCCAGAGACCCAGTACTTC. Looking up the rest from reference TRBV29-1 and TRBJ2-5 gives the full variable domain: SAVISQKPSRDICQRGTSLTIQCQVDSQVTMMFWYRQQPGQSLTLIATANQGSEATYESGFVIDKFPISRPNLTFSTLTVSNMSPEDSSIYLCSVGFTPETQYFGPGTRLLVL.

This chain joins TRBV9 and TRBJ2-1, with TRBD2 as a possible D gene (5 bases). The CDR3 sequence is 14 residues long. Germline V lookup: CDR1 SGDLS, CDR2 YYNGEE. V was pared by 7 bases and J by 0 bases, with 11 bases between. The CDR3: CASGPGSSYNEQFF. In DNA form, the CDR3 reads TGTGCCAGCGGGCCGGGGAGCTCCTACAATGAGCAGTTCTTC.

The V gene is TRBV14, the J gene TRBJ2-1; 7 bases align to TRBD2. The CDR3 consists of 16 residues. The germline CDR1 and CDR2 sequences are SGHDN and FVKESK. V dropped 4 bases and J dropped 2; count of bases not matched to a gene: 8. Here the CDR3 DNA reads TGTGCCAGCAGCCCCGAAACTAGCGCAACCTACAATGAGCAGTTCTTC. Protein product: CASSPETSATYNEQFF.

The chain couples TRBV5-6 to TRBJ2-7; 7 bases fit TRBD2. This CDR3 region has 13 residues. The V gene's germline CDR1 is SGHDT and CDR2 YYEEEE. J gave up 6 bases and V 2 bases, and 5 bases lay outside the gene matches. The CDR3 nucleotides are TGTGCCAGCAGCTTCGGCGGGAGACCCGAGCAGTACTTC. Encoded protein: CASSFGGRPEQYF.

J is TRBJ1-1 and V is TRBV27; TRBD1 agrees at 12 bases. The CDR3 covers 16 residues. V gave up 4 bases and J gave up 2 bases; unmatched junction bases: 5. Germline values: CDR1 MNHEY, CDR2 SMNVEV (reference sequence). The CDR3 DNA follows: TGTGCCAGCAGTTACCGGGACAGGGGGCTAAACACTGAAGCTTTCTTT. Residues: CASSYRDRGLNTEAFF.

V is TRBV6-1 and J is TRBJ2-3; weak D call: TRBD2 (6 bases). Germline loops: CDR1 MNHNS, CDR2 SASEGT. The CDR3 extends over 15 amino acids. The V and J ends lost 5 bases and 0 bases respectively, with 12 bases between them. CDR3 sequence reads: CASSFGTASTDTQYF. DNA for the CDR3: TGTGCCAGCAGTTTTGGGACTGCTAGCACAGATACGCAGTATTTT.

The chain recombines TRBV13 with TRBJ2-3; a weak D match, TRBD2 (6 bases). Per the germline V gene, CDR1 is PRHDT and CDR2 is FYEKMQ (reference sequence). V was cut by 5 bases and J by 1 base, with 13 bases left in between. The CDR3 has 15 residues. CDR3 DNA sequence: TGTGCCAGCAGCGTCCTACTAGCCCGCACAGATACGCAGTATTTT. As protein: CASSVLLARTDTQYF.

V is TRBV10-2 and J is TRBJ2-1; D ambiguous. The length of the CDR3 is 15 residues. Germline V CDR1 and CDR2: WSHSY, SAAADI. The V and J ends lost 2 bases and 0 bases respectively, with 8 bases between them. CDR3 region: CASSEVRSSYNEQFF. Here the CDR3 DNA reads TGCGCCAGCAGTGAGGTGCGGAGCTCCTACAATGAGCAGTTCTTC.

CDR3 DNA sequence: TGTGCCATCACCGCAGGGATGGGACTCCACGAGCAGTACTTC. This encodes CAITAGMGLHEQYF. The chain is built from TRBV10-3 and TRBJ2-7; a possible D gene is TRBD2 (6 bases). Germline CDR1 is ENHRY and CDR2 is SYGVKD. This CDR3 spans 14 amino acids. Trimming cost V 7 bases and J 5 bases, with 18 bases left between them.

The chain recombines TRBV27 with TRBJ2-5; perhaps TRBD1 as D (6 bases). In germline, CDR1 is MNHEY, CDR2 SMNVEV (reference sequence). The ends were cut back, 0 bases at V and 1 base at J, with 18 bases in the middle. The CDR3 is made up of 18 amino acids. The CDR3 loop is CASSLSSPGVGGQETQYF. DNA for the CDR3: TGTGCCAGCAGTTTATCTTCCCCAGGGGTAGGGGGCCAAGAGACCCAGTACTTC.

This chain joins TRBV9 and TRBJ2-1, with 10 bases lining up with TRBD2. V was pared by 3 bases and J by 3 bases, with 6 bases of the junction left unmatched. CDR3 length: 16 amino acids. Germline lookup yields CDR1 SGDLS and CDR2 YYNGEE. CDR3 DNA sequence: TGTGCCAGCAGCGGGACTAGCGGCCCCAGCTACAATGAGCAGTTCTTC. Translating gives CASSGTSGPSYNEQFF.

In this sample, this clone turned up many times. This chain uses TRBV6-6 with TRBJ1-2; 8 bases agree with TRBD1. V shed 5 bases and J 5 bases; nucleotides not matched to a gene: 4. The CDR3 contains 13 residues. CDR1 is MNHNY and CDR2 is SVGAGI in the germline V gene (reference sequence). The chain's CDR3 is CASSRQGKYGYTF. The CDR3 DNA is TGTGCCAGCAGTAGACAGGGGAAGTATGGCTACACCTTC.

This clone appeared once. V is TRBV28 and J is TRBJ2-1; TRBD1 is a possible D gene (7 bases). The CDR3 length is 13 residues. The V and J ends lost 10 bases and 5 bases respectively, with 15 bases between them. CDR1 is MDHEN and CDR2 is SYDVKM in the germline V gene. The CDR3 region is CATLGGGDNEQFF. The CDR3 DNA is TGTGCCACCCTAGGGGGCGGGGACAATGAGCAGTTCTTC.

The chain recombines TRBV5-1 with TRBJ1-1; D is uncertain. The V and J ends lost 1 base and 1 base respectively, with 11 bases between them. Germline CDR1 reads SGHRS; CDR2 reads YFSETQ. The CDR3 has 15 amino acids. The CDR3, as DNA: TGCGCCAGCAGCTTGAACGTGGGAGGGAACACTGAAGCTTTCTTT. Translated: CASSLNVGGNTEAFF.

The chain combines TRBV5-4 with TRBJ2-2; 9 nucleotides agree with TRBD2. This CDR3 is built from 15 residues. The germline V gene encodes CDR1 SGHNT and CDR2 YYREEE (reference sequence). The V and J ends lost 0 bases and 4 bases, in that order; junction bases with no gene match: 1. In DNA, the CDR3 is TGTGCCAGCAGCTTGGGACTAGCGGTCACCGGGGAGCTGTTTTTT. Amino acids: CASSLGLAVTGELFF. The variable domain in full, completed from reference TRBV5-4 and TRBJ2-2, reads ETGVTQSPTHLIKTRGQQVTLRCSSQSGHNTVSWYQQALGQGPQFIFQYYREEENGRGNFPPRFSGLQFPNYSSELNVNALELDDSALYLCASSLGLAVTGELFFGEGSRLTVL.

In the case of this clone: The sample carries other DNA sequences with the same CDR3. CDR3 protein: CASSSPGYGYTF. Written as DNA, the CDR3 is TGTGCCAGCAGCTCCCCGGGGTATGGCTACACCTTC. This chain joins TRBV7-2 and TRBJ1-2, with unresolved D. CDR3 size: 12 residues. Trimming left V 4 bases short and J 5 bases short, with 8 bases between. CDR1 is SGHTA, CDR2 FQGNSA, per germline.

The J gene is TRBJ2-2, the V gene TRBV5-1; 10 bases map to TRBD1. This CDR3 has 15 residues. The V gene's germline CDR1 is SGHRS and CDR2 YFSETQ. The junction had 6 bases not matched to a gene; V was cut back by 4 bases and J by 6 bases. CDR3 in amino acids: CASSLRQGASGELFF. CDR3 bases: TGCGCCAGCAGCCTAAGACAGGGGGCATCCGGGGAGCTGTTTTTT.

This chain links TRBV19 with TRBJ2-2; D possibly corresponds to TRBD1 (5 bases). V was clipped by 8 bases and J by 1 base, with 11 bases between them. CDR3 length: 14 amino acids. Germline V CDR1 and CDR2: LNHDA, SQIVND (reference sequence). Here the CDR3 reads CASHAGRNTGELFF. DNA for the CDR3: TGTGCCAGTCACGCAGGGCGGAACACCGGGGAGCTGTTTTTT.

As to this clone: The junction does not match germline at one end; this may be a read error. The chain couples TRBV4-1 to TRBJ1-5; TRBD1 matches 8 bases. Germline loops: CDR1 MGHRA, CDR2 YSYEKL. The CDR3 length is 14 residues. CDR3 in amino acids: CASSSDRENQPQHF. In nucleotides, the CDR3 is TGTGCCAGCAGCTCGGACAGGGAAAATCAGCCCCAGCATTTT.

The sample holds one count of this clone. J is TRBJ2-3 and V is TRBV5-1, with 8 bases matching TRBD2. The CDR3 totals 16 residues. Germline CDR1 and CDR2: SGHRS and YFSETQ. Unmatched junction bases numbered 5, after V lost 0 bases and J lost 2 bases. The CDR3 is CASSLGLAGNTDTQYF. In DNA form, the CDR3 reads TGCGCCAGCAGCTTGGGATTAGCGGGGAACACAGATACGCAGTATTTT.

This clone has only a few counts. The V call is TRBV18, the J call TRBJ2-1, with TRBD1 matching 7 bases. Losses at the gene ends were 3 bases for V and 7 bases for J; bases not matched to a gene: 9. Germline V gene lookup returns CDR1 KGHSH and CDR2 LQKENI. This CDR3 comprises 15 residues. The CDR3 loop reads CASSPIQGRENEQFF. The CDR3 region has the DNA TGTGCCAGCTCACCCATACAGGGGCGTGAGAATGAGCAGTTCTTC.